This T cell receptor beta chain was sequenced in a study of blood T cell repertoires in COVID-19. V shed 4 bases and J 5 bases; nucleotides not matched to a gene: 12. The CDR3 covers 16 residues. CDR1 SGHRS and CDR2 YFSETQ come from the germline V gene. Authors' data handling: The authors estimated nucleated cell counts from reference gene primer amplification. Sequenced by immunoSEQ multiplex PCR; TCRdb stores in-frame clones only, minus some. V and J calls and clone size are as listed in that table; D and trimming were resolved from the DNA. The sample holds about 160,000 clones, about nine tenths seen once.

The chain is built from TRBV5-1 and TRBJ2-7; the match to TRBD1 covers 10 bases. The sample comprised peripheral blood. The receptor's source is a woman between 55 and 75 years old with active or convalescent COVID-19. The CDR3 nucleotides are TGCGCCAGCAGCAATTGGGTGGGACAGGGGAGCGACGAGCAGTACTTC. It encodes CASSNWVGQGSDEQYF.